The entry below describes one T cell receptor beta chain. Profiled with immunoSEQ multiplex PCR; TCRdb holds only in-frame clones, not every one. There are under 2.5 million clones in the sample; roughly 92% occur only once, and 0.3% to 0.45% lies in the top ten. This record belongs to a study of shared clonotypes between healthy human individuals. Across the whole study: Researchers assigned three CD4 naive, three CD4 memory, two CD8 naive and one CD8 memory plate to each donor.

The V gene lost 5 bases and the J gene lost 5 bases, with 16 bases spanning the gap. Germline V lookup: CDR1 WNHNN, CDR2 SYGVQD (reference sequence). The CDR3 sequence is 14 residues long. Specimen: naive CD4+ T cells from PBMCs. The subset: CD45RA+ positively selected. This clonotype originated in a young man in good health. Some clones in this sample may be carry-over from other donors' samples. The gene calls are TRBV10-1 and TRBJ2-7; TRBD1 or TRBD2 may be the D gene (7 bases each). This CDR3 reads CASSKGLGGHEQYF. CDR3 nucleotides: TGCGCCAGCAGTAAAGGACTAGGGGGCCACGAGCAGTACTTC.